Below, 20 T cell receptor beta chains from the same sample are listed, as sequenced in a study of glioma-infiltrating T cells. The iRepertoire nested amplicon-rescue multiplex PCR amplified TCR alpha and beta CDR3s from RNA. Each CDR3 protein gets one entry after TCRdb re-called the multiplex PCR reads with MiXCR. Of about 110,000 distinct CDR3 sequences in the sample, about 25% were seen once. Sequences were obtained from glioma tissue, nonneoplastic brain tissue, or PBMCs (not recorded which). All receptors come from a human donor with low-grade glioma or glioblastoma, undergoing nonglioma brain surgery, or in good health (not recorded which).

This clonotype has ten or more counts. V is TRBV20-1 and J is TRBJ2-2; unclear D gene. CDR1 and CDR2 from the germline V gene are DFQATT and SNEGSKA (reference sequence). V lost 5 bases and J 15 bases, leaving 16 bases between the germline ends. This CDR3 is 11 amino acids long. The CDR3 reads CSAEDSALVFF. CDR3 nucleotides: TGCAGTGCTGAAGATTCGGCTTTGGTGTTTTTT.

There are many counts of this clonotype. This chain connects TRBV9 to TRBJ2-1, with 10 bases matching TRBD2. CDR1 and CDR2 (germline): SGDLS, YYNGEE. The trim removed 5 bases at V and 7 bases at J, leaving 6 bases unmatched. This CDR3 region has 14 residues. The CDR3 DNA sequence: TGTGCCAGCAGAGCAGGACTAGCGGCAAATGAGCAGTTCTTC. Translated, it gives CASRAGLAANEQFF.

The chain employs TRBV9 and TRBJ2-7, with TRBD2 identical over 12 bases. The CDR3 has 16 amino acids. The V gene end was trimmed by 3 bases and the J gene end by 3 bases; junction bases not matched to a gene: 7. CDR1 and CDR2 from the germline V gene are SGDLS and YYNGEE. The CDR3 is CASSALGTSGLYEQYF. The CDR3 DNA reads TGTGCCAGCAGCGCCCTCGGGACTAGCGGGCTCTACGAGCAGTACTTC.

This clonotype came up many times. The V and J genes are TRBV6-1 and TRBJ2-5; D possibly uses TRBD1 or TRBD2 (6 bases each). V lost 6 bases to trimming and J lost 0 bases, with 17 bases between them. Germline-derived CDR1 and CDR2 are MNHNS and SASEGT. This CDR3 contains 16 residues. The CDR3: CASSLGGRGYQETQYF. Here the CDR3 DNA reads TGTGCCAGCAGCCTAGGGGGGCGAGGGTACCAAGAGACCCAGTACTTC.

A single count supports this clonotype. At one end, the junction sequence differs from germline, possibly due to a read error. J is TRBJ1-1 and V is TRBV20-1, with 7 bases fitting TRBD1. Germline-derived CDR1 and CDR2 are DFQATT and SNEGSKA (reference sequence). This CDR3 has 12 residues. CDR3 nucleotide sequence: TGCAGTGCTAGAGGGAGGGGGCTTGAAGCCTTCTTT. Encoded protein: CSARGRGLEAFF.

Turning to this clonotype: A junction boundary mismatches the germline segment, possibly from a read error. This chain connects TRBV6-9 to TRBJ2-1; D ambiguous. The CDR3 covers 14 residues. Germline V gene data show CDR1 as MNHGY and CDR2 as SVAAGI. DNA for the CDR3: TGTGCCAACAGTTCTGGAAACGTGGGCAGCCAGCAGTTCTTC. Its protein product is CANSSGNVGSQQFF.

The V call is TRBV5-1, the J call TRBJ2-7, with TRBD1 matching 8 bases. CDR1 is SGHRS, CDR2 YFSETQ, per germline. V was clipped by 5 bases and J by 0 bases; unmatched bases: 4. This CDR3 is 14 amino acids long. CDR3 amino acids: CASSSTGGSYEQYF. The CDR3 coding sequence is TGCGCCAGCAGTTCAACAGGGGGCTCCTACGAGCAGTACTTC. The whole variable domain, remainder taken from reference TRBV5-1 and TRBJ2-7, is KAGVTQTPRYLIKTRGQQVTLSCSPISGHRSVSWYQQTPGQGLQFLFEYFSETQRNKGNFPGRFSGRQFSNSRSEMNVSTLELGDSALYLCASSSTGGSYEQYFGPGTRLTVT.

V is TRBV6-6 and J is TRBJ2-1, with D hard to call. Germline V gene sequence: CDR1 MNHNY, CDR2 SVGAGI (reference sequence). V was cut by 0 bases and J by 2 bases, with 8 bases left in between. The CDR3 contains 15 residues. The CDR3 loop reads CASSYSRYPYNEQFF. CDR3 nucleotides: TGTGCCAGCAGTTACTCCAGGTATCCCTACAATGAGCAGTTCTTC.

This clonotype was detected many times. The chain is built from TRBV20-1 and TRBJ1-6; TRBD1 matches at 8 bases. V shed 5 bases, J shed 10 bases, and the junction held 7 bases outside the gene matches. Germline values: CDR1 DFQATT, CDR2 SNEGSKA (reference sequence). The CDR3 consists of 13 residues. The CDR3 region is CSAPGQGESPLHF. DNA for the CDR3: TGCAGTGCTCCAGGACAGGGAGAATCACCCCTCCACTTT.

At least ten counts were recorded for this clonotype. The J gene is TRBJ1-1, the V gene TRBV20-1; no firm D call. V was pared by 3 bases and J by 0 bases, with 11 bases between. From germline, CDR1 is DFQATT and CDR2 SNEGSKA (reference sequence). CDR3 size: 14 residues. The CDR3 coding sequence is TGCAGTGCTAGTACCGGCACTTTGAACACTGAAGCTTTCTTT. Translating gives CSASTGTLNTEAFF.

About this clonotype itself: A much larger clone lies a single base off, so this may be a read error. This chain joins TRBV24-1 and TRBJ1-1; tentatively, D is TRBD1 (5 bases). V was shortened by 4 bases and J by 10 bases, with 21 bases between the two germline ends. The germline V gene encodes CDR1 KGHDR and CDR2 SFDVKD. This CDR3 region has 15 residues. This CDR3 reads CATSDSTHRRFRAFF. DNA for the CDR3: TGTGCCACCAGTGACTCAACCCACAGGAGGTTTAGAGCTTTCTTT.

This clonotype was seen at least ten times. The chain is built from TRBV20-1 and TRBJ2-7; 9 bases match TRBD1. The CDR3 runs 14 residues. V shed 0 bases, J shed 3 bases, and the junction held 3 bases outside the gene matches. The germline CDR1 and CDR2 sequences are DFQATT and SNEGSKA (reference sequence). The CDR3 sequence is CSARDNRGLYEQYF. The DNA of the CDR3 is TGCAGTGCTAGAGACAACAGGGGGCTCTACGAGCAGTACTTC.

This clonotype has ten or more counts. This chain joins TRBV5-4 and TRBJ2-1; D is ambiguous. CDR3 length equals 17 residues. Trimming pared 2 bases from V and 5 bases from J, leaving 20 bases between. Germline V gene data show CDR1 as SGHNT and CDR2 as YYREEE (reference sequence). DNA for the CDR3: TGTGCCAGCAGCTTCCCTTACATCGGCGCGGATGACAATGAGCAGTTCTTC. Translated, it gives CASSFPYIGADDNEQFF.

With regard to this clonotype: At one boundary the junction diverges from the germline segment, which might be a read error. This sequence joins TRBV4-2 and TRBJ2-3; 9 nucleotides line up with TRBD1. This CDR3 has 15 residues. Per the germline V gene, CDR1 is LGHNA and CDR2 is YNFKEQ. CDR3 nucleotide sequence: TGTGCCAGCTTCAAACAGGGGGCTAGCACAGATACGCAGTACTTT. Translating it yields CASFKQGASTDTQYF.

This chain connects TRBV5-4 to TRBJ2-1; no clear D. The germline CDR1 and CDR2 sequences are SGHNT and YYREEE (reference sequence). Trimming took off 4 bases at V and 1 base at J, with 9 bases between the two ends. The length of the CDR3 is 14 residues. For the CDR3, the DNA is TGTGCCAGCAGCCGTACCGGGTCCTACAATGAGCAGTTCTTC. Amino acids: CASSRTGSYNEQFF.

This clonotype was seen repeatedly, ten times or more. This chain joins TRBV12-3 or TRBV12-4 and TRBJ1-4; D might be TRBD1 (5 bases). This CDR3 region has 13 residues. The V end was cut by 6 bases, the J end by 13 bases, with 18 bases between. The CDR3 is CASRSQRGDRLFF. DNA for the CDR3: TGTGCCAGCAGGTCTCAAAGGGGAGATAGACTGTTTTTT.

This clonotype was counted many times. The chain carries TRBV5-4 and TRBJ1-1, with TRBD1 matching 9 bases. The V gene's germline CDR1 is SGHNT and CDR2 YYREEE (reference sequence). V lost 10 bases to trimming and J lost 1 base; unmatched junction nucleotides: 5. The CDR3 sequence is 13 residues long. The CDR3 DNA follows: TGTGCCGGCTACAGGGGGCCGAACACTGAAGCTTTCTTT. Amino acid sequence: CAGYRGPNTEAFF.

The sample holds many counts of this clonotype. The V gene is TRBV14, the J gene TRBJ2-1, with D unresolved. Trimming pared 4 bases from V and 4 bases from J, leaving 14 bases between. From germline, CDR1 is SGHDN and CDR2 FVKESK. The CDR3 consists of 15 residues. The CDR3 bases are TGTGCCAGCAGCCCCCTAAGCGCCAGTTACAATGAGCAGTTCTTC. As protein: CASSPLSASYNEQFF.

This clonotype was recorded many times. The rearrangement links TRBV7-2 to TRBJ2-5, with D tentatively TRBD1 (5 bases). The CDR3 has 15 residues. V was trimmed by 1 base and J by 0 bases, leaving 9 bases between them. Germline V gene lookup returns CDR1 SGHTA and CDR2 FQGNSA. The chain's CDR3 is CASSLGQTDQETQYF. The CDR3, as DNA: TGTGCCAGCAGCTTAGGACAGACCGACCAAGAGACCCAGTACTTC.

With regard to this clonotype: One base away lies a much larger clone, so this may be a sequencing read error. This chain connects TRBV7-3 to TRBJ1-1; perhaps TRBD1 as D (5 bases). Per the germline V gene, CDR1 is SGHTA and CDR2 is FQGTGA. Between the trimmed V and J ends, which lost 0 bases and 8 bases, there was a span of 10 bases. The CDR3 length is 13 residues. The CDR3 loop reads CASSLTVQGEAFF. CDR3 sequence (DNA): TGTGCCAGCAGCTTAACGGTCCAGGGAGAAGCTTTCTTT.